The present T cell receptor beta chain was sequenced within a study of T cells in Graves' hyperthyroidism and ophthalmopathy (dated by TCRdb to the late 2010s). A note on the overall study: Peripheral blood was sampled at the time of initial diagnosis, prior to any treatment. To identify TCR V-J signatures that set the groups apart, the researchers used a discovery cohort of more than 95 patients, made up of under 50 with Graves' ophthalmopathy and 57 with stable Graves' hyperthyroidism. Whether ophthalmopathy could be predicted prospectively was tested in an independent validation cohort made up of under 20 hyperthyroidism patients plus 17 patients who later progressed to ophthalmopathy. The 100 or so discovery patients were randomly split 7:3 into training and test sets. The study also compared thyroid tissue and blood T-cell repertoires from several Graves' hyperthyroidism patients. After sampling, hyperthyroidism patients received methimazole starting at 30 mg daily, and ophthalmopathy patients received high-dose intravenous methylprednisolone. The paper reports TCR Vbeta CDR3 sequencing of approximately 140 peripheral blood samples: some 41 ophthalmopathy, under 85 hyperthyroidism and around 17 progressor patients. The full study reports these points: Sample size was not statistically predetermined, and investigators were not blinded to group allocation. During validation, the model predicted progression to ophthalmopathy a median of approximately 6 months ahead of onset, with almost 71% sensitivity and about 75% specificity. A model built on a 13 V-J signature distinguished ophthalmopathy from stable hyperthyroidism, reaching around 88% sensitivity and around 81% specificity in cross-validation and 80%/75% in testing. Most expanded thyroid clonotypes (frequency above 0.001) were also detected in blood, suggesting blood repertoires may reflect thyroid immune responses.

Compared with germline, V lacks 8 bases and J lacks 1 base; bases without a gene match: 12. There are 16 amino acids in the CDR3, from cysteine to phenylalanine inclusive. CDR3 DNA only is kept here, 48 bases in frame from base 1. CDR1 and CDR2 were assigned from the germline V gene (reference sequence) as SEHNR and FQNEAQ. This clonotype was recorded at least ten times. No antigen is known for it. Base qualities are not recorded, but no much larger clone differs from it by a single base. The TCR beta CDR3 regions were amplified from RNA transcripts. For the first round of RT-PCR on the TCR CDR3, the HTBI primer set was used together with the Qiagen OneStep RT-PCR kit. Libraries were constructed in a second round of multiplex PCR, after which size selection and purification were performed. Paired-end sequencing of the libraries was performed with 100 bp reads on an Illumina HiSeq2000. The paper's processing steps were these. SOAPnuke was used to process the raw data, throwing out any read that contained adapters or uncalled bases, had a mean Phred below 15, or lacked an exact constant-primer or identifier match. COPE v1.2.5 was used to merge high-quality paired reads, and clonotypes were defined as unique nucleotide sequences. Clonotypes were aligned to IMGT TRBV, TRBD and TRBJ reference segments using MiTCR v1.1. The analysis included only V-J combinations with a frequency above 0.0001, which together covered around 99% of the repertoires. The TCS score was defined as the ratio of F50 (clonal expansion) to E x V (chaos), calculated using BLOSUM62-based TCRdist between CDR3 peptides within each V-J. Welch's t-statistics and random forest reduced around 510 V-J features to roughly 13, which were used in a naive Bayes classifier (R e1071). TCRdb handled the public reads itself, with Q25 trimming in fastp and clone calling in MiXCR, and kept productive beta chains. Entries that share a CDR3 protein sequence are merged under the most common genes and DNA. Clone size and V and J calls follow TCRdb, not the original study. The sample table holds more than 550,000 distinct CDR3 sequences, of which around 20% were seen once. The top ten hold approximately 15% of the sample.

Hyperthyroidism patients were aged 18 to 65 years and newly diagnosed, with disease duration of less than 2 months. Any patient with an uncontrolled infection, another autoimmune disease, pregnancy or lactation was excluded. Diagnoses were established on the basis of clinical symptoms, serum thyroxine and TRAb, thyroid ultrasound, and orbital computed tomography. Blood from progressor patients was collected at the time of first diagnosis with hyperthyroidism, before any ophthalmopathy symptoms had appeared. PBMCs were isolated from about 10 ml of fresh peripheral blood by Ficoll-Paque density gradient centrifugation. Progressor patients were first diagnosed with Graves' hyperthyroidism and then developed ophthalmopathy during follow-up. Total RNA was extracted using Trizol reagent, and RNA quality was assessed on an Agilent 2100 Bioanalyzer.

This chain joins TRBV7-9 to TRBJ1-1; TRBD1 aligns with 8 central bases. This sequence originates from a woman in her forties or fifties with Graves' hyperthyroidism that later progressed to Graves' ophthalmopathy. The specimen was blood. At the DNA level, the sequence is TGTGCCAGCTCGGCAGGGGGCTCCCGTGGGAACACTGAAGCTTTCTTT. Its coded protein is CASSAGGSRGNTEAFF. Extended through the reference TRBV7-9 and TRBJ1-1 proteins, this CDR3 yields the full variable domain: DTGVSQNPRHKITKRGQNVTFRCDPISEHNRLYWYRQTLGQGPEFLTYFQNEAQLEKSRLLSDRFSAERPKGSFSTLEIQRTEQGDSAMYLCASSAGGSRGNTEAFFGQGTRLTVV.